One sample yielded the 8 T cell receptor beta chains listed below, sequenced in a study of human T cells and chemical hapten exposure. MiXCR, run by TCRdb on the RACE reads, gives a single entry per CDR3 protein. The data contain some 84,000 distinct CDR3 sequences, over 6.5% of them singletons. Noted time point: pre-sensitization, week 0. Treatment here: therapeutic diphenylcyclopropenone sensitization with weekly scalp DPC. The specimen comprised whole blood, sampled in connection with sensitization to the hapten diphenylcyclopropenone (DPC). These receptors were obtained from a man in his forties or fifties with alopecia areata. Some clones in this sample may be carry-over from other donors' samples.

The chain uses TRBV7-2 and TRBJ2-1; 9 nucleotides align to TRBD2. This CDR3 region has 14 residues. Germline V gene data show CDR1 as SGHTA and CDR2 as FQGNSA. Unmatched junction bases numbered 5, after V lost 3 bases and J lost 8 bases. DNA for the CDR3: TGTGCCAGCAGCTTGAGCGGGAGGTCAGATGAGCAGTTCTTC. As protein: CASSLSGRSDEQFF.

This clonotype was observed at least ten times. The rearrangement links TRBV4-3 to TRBJ1-6, with 7 bases that match TRBD1. CDR1 is LGHNA and CDR2 is YSLEER in the germline V gene. After removal of 4 bases from V and 7 bases from J, the junction contained 4 bases not matched to a gene. The CDR3 contains 14 residues. The CDR3 protein is CASSLWDSNSPLHF. CDR3 nucleotide sequence: TGCGCCAGCAGCCTATGGGACAGCAATTCACCCCTCCACTTT.

The chain uses TRBV20-1 and TRBJ2-3; 9 bases match TRBD2. The CDR3 is 15 amino acids. Germline-derived CDR1 and CDR2 are DFQATT and SNEGSKA (reference sequence). Unmatched junction bases numbered 14, after V lost 7 bases and J lost 6 bases. The CDR3 sequence is CSVGSVAGVTDTQYF. CDR3 nucleotide sequence: TGCAGTGTCGGGTCAGTAGCGGGAGTTACGGATACGCAGTATTTT.

This clonotype was counted a few times. The V gene is TRBV6-6, the J gene TRBJ2-2; D perhaps matches TRBD2 (5 bases). CDR1 and CDR2 from the germline V gene are MNHNY and SVGAGI (reference sequence). V shed 10 bases and J shed 12 bases, with 24 bases lying between them. This CDR3 has 14 residues. This chain's CDR3 is CAIKKGEVLSKLFF. DNA for the CDR3: TGTGCCATCAAGAAGGGAGAGGTCCTATCGAAGCTGTTTTTT.

In this sample, this clonotype turned up many times. This chain joins TRBV20-1 and TRBJ1-5; no clear D gene. V lost 1 base and J 6 bases, leaving 16 bases between the germline ends. Per germline, CDR1 DFQATT and CDR2 SNEGSKA (reference sequence). The CDR3 is made up of 15 amino acids. CDR3 protein: CSARVFRVDPQPQHF. The CDR3 DNA reads as TGCAGTGCTAGAGTATTTAGGGTTGACCCTCAGCCCCAGCATTTT.

This clonotype showed up many times. This chain uses TRBV18 with TRBJ1-6, with D perhaps matching TRBD1 (5 bases). The V end lost 3 bases, the J end lost 9 bases, and 15 bases lay between the germline ends. Looked up from germline, CDR1 is KGHSH and CDR2 is LQKENI. This CDR3 is built from 15 residues. Here the CDR3 DNA reads TGTGCCAGCTCACCTGGGGGTACGGTTCTTTCACCCCTCCACTTT. It translates to CASSPGGTVLSPLHF.

This clonotype was seen more than once but under ten times. J is TRBJ2-5 and V is TRBV15; a weak D match, TRBD2 (6 bases). This CDR3 is 15 amino acids long. Germline V CDR1 and CDR2: LNHNV, YYDKDF (reference sequence). The V end lost 0 bases, the J end lost 5 bases, and 13 bases lay between the germline ends. The CDR3, as DNA: TGTGCCACCAGCAGAGATATCGGGAGTGATGAGACCCAGTACTTC. Translated, it gives CATSRDIGSDETQYF.

In this sample, this clonotype turned up many times. The chain uses TRBV21-1 and TRBJ2-4; TRBD2, as called in the table, went unchecked against the DNA. TRBV21-1 is described as a pseudogene. The CDR3 length is 14 residues. The CDR3 region is CASTAAGGFAIQYF. CDR3 DNA: TGTGCCAGCACCGCAGCAGGCGGGTTTGCCATTCAGTACTTC.